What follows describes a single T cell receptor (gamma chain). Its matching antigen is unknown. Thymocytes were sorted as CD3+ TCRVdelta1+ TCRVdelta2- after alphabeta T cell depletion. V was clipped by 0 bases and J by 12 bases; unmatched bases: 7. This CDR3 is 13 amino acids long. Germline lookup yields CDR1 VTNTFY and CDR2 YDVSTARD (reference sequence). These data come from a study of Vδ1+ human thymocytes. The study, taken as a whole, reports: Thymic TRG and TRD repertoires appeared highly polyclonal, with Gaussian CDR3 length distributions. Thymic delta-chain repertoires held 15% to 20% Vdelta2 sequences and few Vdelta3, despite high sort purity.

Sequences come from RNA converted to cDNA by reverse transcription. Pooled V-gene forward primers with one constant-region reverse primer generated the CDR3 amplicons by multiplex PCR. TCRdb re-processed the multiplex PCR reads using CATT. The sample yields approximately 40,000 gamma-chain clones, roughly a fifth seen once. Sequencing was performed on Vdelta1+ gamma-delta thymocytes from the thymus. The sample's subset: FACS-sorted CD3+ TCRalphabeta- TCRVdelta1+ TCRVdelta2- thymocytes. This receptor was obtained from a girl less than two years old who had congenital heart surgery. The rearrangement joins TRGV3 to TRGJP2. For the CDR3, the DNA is TGTGCCACCTGGGACAGGCCACTAGGGATCAAGACGTTT. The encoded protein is CATWDRPLGIKTF.